Listed here are 6 T cell receptor beta chains from one sample, sequenced in a study of Graves' ophthalmopathy and Graves' hyperthyroidism. Amplifying from RNA transcripts, the study obtained TCR beta CDR3 regions. The first round was an RT-PCR with HTBI primers, and the second round was a multiplex PCR. TCRdb called the multiplex PCR reads again in MiXCR, with one record for every CDR3 protein. The sample shows roughly 420,000 distinct CDR3 sequences, 20% to 25% of them seen only once. Specimen: peripheral blood. The receptors derive from a woman aged 18-29 years with stable Graves' hyperthyroidism.

This clonotype was observed at least ten times. The CDR3 nucleotides are TGTGCCAGCAGCGTAAAATTGGAGTTACCCGGGGAGCTGTTTTTT. As protein: CASSVKLELPGELFF. The rearrangement uses TRBV9 and TRBJ2-2, with no clear D. This CDR3 region has 15 residues. Trimming took 1 base from V and 6 from J, leaving 13 bases between them. Germline V gives CDR1 SGDLS, CDR2 YYNGEE.

There are many counts of this clonotype. The gene calls are TRBV7-3 and TRBJ1-2, with D perhaps matching TRBD1 (6 bases). V was trimmed by 2 bases and J by 8 bases, leaving 18 bases between them. This CDR3 spans 15 amino acids. The germline V gene has CDR1 SGHTA and CDR2 FQGTGA. For the CDR3, the DNA is TGTGCCAGCAGCTTAGCCCGCCCGGGGGCAGAGGGCTACACCTTC. This translates into CASSLARPGAEGYTF.

This clonotype was detected many times. The chain links TRBV19 to TRBJ1-2; D possibly corresponds to TRBD1 (5 bases). Trimming took off 10 bases at V and 8 bases at J, with 20 bases between the two ends. Germline V gene sequence: CDR1 LNHDA, CDR2 SQIVND (reference sequence). The CDR3 is 13 residues long. The CDR3 coding sequence is TGTGCCACTGGGCCTAGGACACTGGGAGGCTACACCTTC. Its translation is CATGPRTLGGYTF.

The chain carries TRBV10-2 and TRBJ2-7; the match to TRBD1 covers 7 bases. The CDR3 is 12 residues long. After removal of 9 bases from V and 2 bases from J, the junction contained 4 bases not matched to a gene. In germline, CDR1 is WSHSY, CDR2 SAAADI. Here the CDR3 DNA reads TGCGCCAGTAGACAGGGCCCCTACGAGCAGTACTTC. Residues: CASRQGPYEQYF.

This clonotype appeared many times. J is TRBJ1-2 and V is TRBV9; no firm D call. From germline, CDR1 is SGDLS and CDR2 YYNGEE. Between the trimmed V and J ends, which lost 0 bases and 0 bases, there was a span of 6 bases. The CDR3 consists of 14 residues. DNA for the CDR3: TGTGCCAGCAGCGTAGAGGCGGCTAACTATGGCTACACCTTC. This encodes CASSVEAANYGYTF. Looking up the rest from reference TRBV9 and TRBJ1-2 gives the full variable domain: DSGVTQTPKHLITATGQRVTLRCSPRSGDLSVYWYQQSLDQGLQFLIQYYNGEERAKGNILERFSAQQFPDLHSELNLSSLELGDSALYFCASSVEAANYGYTFGSGTRLTVV.

This clonotype has ten or more counts. This sequence joins TRBV5-1 and TRBJ1-1, with D perhaps matching TRBD1 (5 bases). This CDR3 comprises 15 residues. Looked up from germline, CDR1 is SGHRS and CDR2 is YFSETQ. V lost 0 bases and J 5 bases, leaving 14 bases between the germline ends. In nucleotides, the CDR3 is TGCGCCAGCAGCTTGGCCAGGCTCCGGGGGACTGAAGCTTTCTTT. This gives the protein CASSLARLRGTEAFF. The entire variable domain, with the rest obtained from reference TRBV5-1 and TRBJ1-1, is as follows: KAGVTQTPRYLIKTRGQQVTLSCSPISGHRSVSWYQQTPGQGLQFLFEYFSETQRNKGNFPGRFSGRQFSNSRSEMNVSTLELGDSALYLCASSLARLRGTEAFFGQGTRLTVV.